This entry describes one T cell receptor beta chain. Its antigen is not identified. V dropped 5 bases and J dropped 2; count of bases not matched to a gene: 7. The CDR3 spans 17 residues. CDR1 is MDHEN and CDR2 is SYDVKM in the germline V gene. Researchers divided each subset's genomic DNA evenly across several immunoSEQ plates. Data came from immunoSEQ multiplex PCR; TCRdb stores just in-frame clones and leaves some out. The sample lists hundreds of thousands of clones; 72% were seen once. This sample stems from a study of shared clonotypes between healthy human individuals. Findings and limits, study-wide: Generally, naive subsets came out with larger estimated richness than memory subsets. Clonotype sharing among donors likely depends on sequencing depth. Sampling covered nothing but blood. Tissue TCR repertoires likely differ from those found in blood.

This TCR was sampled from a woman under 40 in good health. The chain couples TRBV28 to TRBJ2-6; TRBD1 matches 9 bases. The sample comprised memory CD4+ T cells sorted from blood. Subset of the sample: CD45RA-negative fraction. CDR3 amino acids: CASSIRGQGTGANVLTF. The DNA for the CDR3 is TGTGCCAGCAGTATCCGGGGACAGGGAACTGGGGCCAACGTCCTGACTTTC. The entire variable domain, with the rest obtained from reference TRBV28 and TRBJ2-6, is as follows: DVKVTQSSRYLVKRTGEKVFLECVQDMDHENMFWYRQDPGLGLRLIYFSYDVKMKEKGDIPEGYSVSREKKERFSLILESASTNQTSMYLCASSIRGQGTGANVLTFGAGSRLTVL.